This T cell receptor beta chain was captured in a study of PD-L1 blockade in urothelial cancer. The V gene's germline CDR1 is MDHEN and CDR2 SYDVKM. With V trimmed by 8 bases and J by 5 bases, 3 bases remained unmatched. This CDR3 is built from 12 residues. This clone turned up a few times. TCRdb keeps only in-frame clones here, not all; method: immunoSEQ multiplex PCR. This table has about 52,000 clones, 84% appearing once. The TCR comes from a man in his forties or fifties with urothelial cancer. This chain links TRBV28 with TRBJ1-5; TRBD1 matches at 7 bases. This sample comprised PBMCs, obtained around atezolizumab (anti-PD-L1) treatment. CDR3 sequence reads: CASDRDHQPQHF. CDR3 DNA: TGTGCCAGCGACAGGGACCATCAGCCCCAGCATTTT. Full variable domain (missing parts from reference TRBV28 and TRBJ1-5): DVKVTQSSRYLVKRTGEKVFLECVQDMDHENMFWYRQDPGLGLRLIYFSYDVKMKEKGDIPEGYSVSREKKERFSLILESASTNQTSMYLCASDRDHQPQHFGDGTRLSIL.